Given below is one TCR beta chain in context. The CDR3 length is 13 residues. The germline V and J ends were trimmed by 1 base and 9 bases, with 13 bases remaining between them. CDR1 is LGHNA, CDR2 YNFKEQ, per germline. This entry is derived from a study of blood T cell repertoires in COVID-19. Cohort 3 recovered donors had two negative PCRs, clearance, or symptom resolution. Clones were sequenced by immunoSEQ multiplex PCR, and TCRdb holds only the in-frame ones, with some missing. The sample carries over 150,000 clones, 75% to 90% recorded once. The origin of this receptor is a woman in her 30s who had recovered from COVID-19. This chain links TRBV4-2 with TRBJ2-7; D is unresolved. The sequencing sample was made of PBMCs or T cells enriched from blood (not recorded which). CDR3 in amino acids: CASSQAWATGQYF. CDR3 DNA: TGTGCCAGCAGCCAAGCTTGGGCGACCGGGCAGTACTTC.